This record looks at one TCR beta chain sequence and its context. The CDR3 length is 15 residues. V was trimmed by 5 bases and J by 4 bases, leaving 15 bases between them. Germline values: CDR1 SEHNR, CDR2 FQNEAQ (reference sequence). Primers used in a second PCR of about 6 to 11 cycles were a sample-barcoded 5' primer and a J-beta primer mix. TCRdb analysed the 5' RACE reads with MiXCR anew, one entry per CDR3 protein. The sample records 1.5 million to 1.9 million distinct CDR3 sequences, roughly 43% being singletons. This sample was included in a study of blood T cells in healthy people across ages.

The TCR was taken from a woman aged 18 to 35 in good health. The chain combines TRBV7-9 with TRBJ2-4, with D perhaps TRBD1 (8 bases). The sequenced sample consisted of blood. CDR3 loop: CASSPTGGGKNIQYF. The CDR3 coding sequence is TGTGCCAGCAGCCCTACAGGGGGGGGAAAAAACATTCAGTACTTC.